This TCR beta chain was retrieved from a study of response to subunit inactivated influenza vaccine. Overall study results and limits: With each seasonal influenza vaccination, the authors suggested, few new T cells are recruited.

TCRdb re-derived calls from the RT-PCR reads in MiXCR, one entry per CDR3 protein. There are 500,000 to 550,000 distinct CDR3 sequences in the sample; approximately 6.9% occur only once, and over 10% lies in the top ten. Comments on this clonotype: Its antigen is not identified.

The source is a man aged 45-69 years who received an inactivated influenza vaccine. The source was PBMCs from blood, collected less than 30 months after vaccination.

Here the CDR3 reads CASSQSSGRAFSEQYF. CDR3 bases: TGCGCCAGCAGCCAATCTAGCGGGAGGGCCTTCTCCGAGCAGTACTTC. This chain uses TRBV4-3 with TRBJ2-7; 12 nucleotides match TRBD2. Germline lookup yields CDR1 LGHNA and CDR2 YSLEER. This CDR3 comprises 16 residues. The ends lost 2 bases at V and 6 bases at J; junction bases unmatched: 8.